The next 26 T cell receptor beta chains were all read from a single sample in a study of blood T cell repertoires in COVID-19. Libraries were prepared by immunoSEQ multiplex PCR; TCRdb keeps only in-frame clonotypes and omits some of them. The table includes 260,000 or so clones, approximately 88% detected once. Sequences were obtained from PBMCs or T cells enriched from blood (not recorded which). The receptors originated from a woman aged 35 to 49 with acute COVID-19.

V and J are TRBV3-1 (or the pseudogene TRBV3-2) and TRBJ2-3; D uncertain. The germline CDR1 and CDR2 sequences are LGHDT and YNNKEL (reference sequence). The V end was cut by 2 bases, the J end by 2 bases, with 5 bases between. The CDR3 is 13 residues long. This CDR3 is CASSQTYTDTQYF. In DNA form, the CDR3 reads TGTGCCAGCAGCCAAACCTACACAGATACGCAGTATTTT.

This chain joins TRBV19 and TRBJ1-1; D gene uncertain. This CDR3 is built from 14 residues. V was clipped by 6 bases and J by 0 bases, with 11 bases between them. Looked up from germline, CDR1 is LNHDA and CDR2 is SQIVND (reference sequence). CDR3 protein: CASSKNELNTEAFF. DNA for the CDR3: TGTGCCAGTAGCAAAAACGAGTTGAACACTGAAGCTTTCTTT.

This chain connects TRBV5-1 to TRBJ2-1; D is possibly TRBD2 (6 bases). Trimming cost V 0 bases and J 7 bases, with 14 bases left between them. This CDR3 is built from 15 residues. The germline gives CDR1 SGHRS, CDR2 YFSETQ. CDR3 region: CASSLATGRGNEQFF. DNA for the CDR3: TGCGCCAGCAGCTTGGCCACGGGCCGGGGGAATGAGCAGTTCTTC.

The chain uses TRBV18 and TRBJ2-1; D unresolved. Trimming cost V 4 bases and J 6 bases, with 7 bases left between them. From germline, CDR1 is KGHSH and CDR2 LQKENI. This CDR3 spans 12 amino acids. The CDR3 nucleotides read TGTGCCAGCTCACTGCCCAGCAATGAGCAGTTCTTC. This gives the protein CASSLPSNEQFF.

The rearrangement joins TRBV12-5 to TRBJ1-4; D ambiguous. Per germline, CDR1 LGHNT and CDR2 FRNRAP. V shed 6 bases and J shed 5 bases, with 4 bases lying between them. CDR3 length: 11 amino acids. The CDR3 DNA is TGTGCTAGTGGCCTAAATGAAAAACTGTTTTTT. Protein: CASGLNEKLFF.

There are a few counts of this clone. DNA of the CDR3: TGTGCCAGCAGCCCTGAGAGTACGGGCACCGGGGAGCTGTTTTTT. This gives the protein CASSPESTGTGELFF. The J gene is TRBJ2-2, the V gene TRBV7-2; D gene unclear. The CDR3 is made up of 15 amino acids. The V gene lost 5 bases and the J gene lost 4 bases, with 14 bases spanning the gap. The germline V gene encodes CDR1 SGHTA and CDR2 FQGNSA.

The chain carries TRBV27 and TRBJ1-2, with D uncertain. Looked up from germline, CDR1 is MNHEY and CDR2 is SMNVEV (reference sequence). Trimming shortened V by 2 bases and J by 5 bases, and 9 bases separated the two germline ends. CDR3 length: 13 residues. The CDR3 sequence: CASSLKPEYGYTF. In DNA, the CDR3 is TGTGCCAGCAGTTTAAAACCGGAGTATGGCTACACCTTC.

The rearrangement uses TRBV7-2 and TRBJ2-3; maybe TRBD2 (5 bases). Per germline, CDR1 SGHTA and CDR2 FQGNSA. V lost 1 base and J lost 3, with 14 bases in between. The CDR3 is 16 amino acids. CDR3 nucleotide sequence: TGTGCCAGCAGCTTAGGGCTGGGCTGGGAGACAGATACGCAGTATTTT. Translation gives CASSLGLGWETDTQYF.

The V call is TRBV7-3, the J call TRBJ2-7; 10 positions agree with TRBD1. Trimming removed 6 bases from V and 3 bases from J; junction bases left unmatched: 8. The germline V gene has CDR1 SGHTA and CDR2 FQGTGA. The CDR3 is made up of 15 amino acids. The CDR3: CASRKRGTGDYEQYF. DNA for the CDR3: TGTGCCAGCAGGAAGAGGGGGACAGGGGACTACGAGCAGTACTTC.

The V call is TRBV7-9, the J call TRBJ1-2; 7 bases align to TRBD1. The ends lost 5 bases at V and 8 bases at J; junction bases unmatched: 5. Germline V CDR1 and CDR2: SEHNR, FQNEAQ (reference sequence). The CDR3 consists of 12 residues. CDR3 coding DNA: TGTGCCAGCAGCCCGGGACAGTACGGCTACACCTTC. Protein: CASSPGQYGYTF.

The chain combines TRBV5-1 with TRBJ2-1, with no clear D. The V end was cut by 2 bases, the J end by 0 bases, with 6 bases between. There are 14 residues in the CDR3. CDR1 SGHRS and CDR2 YFSETQ come from the germline V gene. CDR3 region: CASSFYSSYNEQFF. The CDR3 DNA follows: TGCGCCAGCAGCTTTTACAGCTCCTACAATGAGCAGTTCTTC.

The chain is built from TRBV10-1 and TRBJ2-7, with a tentative D call TRBD1 (6 bases). The V gene lost 3 bases and the J gene lost 3 bases, with 12 bases spanning the gap. In germline, CDR1 is WNHNN, CDR2 SYGVQD (reference sequence). The CDR3 runs 14 residues. This chain's CDR3 is CASSEGGSGYEQYF. In DNA form, the CDR3 reads TGCGCCAGCAGTGAAGGGGGTAGTGGCTACGAGCAGTACTTC.

The J gene is TRBJ2-1, the V gene TRBV10-3, with D perhaps TRBD2 (6 bases). The length of the CDR3 is 17 residues. V was shortened by 0 bases and J by 5 bases, with 17 bases between the two germline ends. The germline V gene has CDR1 ENHRY and CDR2 SYGVKD. CDR3 residues: CAISESGGTPVNNEQFF. The CDR3 DNA reads as TGTGCCATCAGTGAGTCGGGGGGTACGCCTGTCAACAATGAGCAGTTCTTC.

V gene TRBV4-3 combines with J gene TRBJ1-6; D call uncertain. The germline V gene has CDR1 LGHNA and CDR2 YSLEER. There are 15 residues in the CDR3. The V gene lost 3 bases and the J gene lost 6 bases, with 12 bases spanning the gap. Here the CDR3 DNA reads TGCGCCAGCAGCCACACGGAGGGTCCTAATTCACCCCTCCACTTT. Protein sequence: CASSHTEGPNSPLHF.

The V gene is TRBV6-6, the J gene TRBJ1-1, with unresolved D. Germline CDR1 MNHNY, CDR2 SVGAGI (reference sequence). Trimming took off 6 bases at V and 7 bases at J, with 15 bases between the two ends. The CDR3 runs 13 residues. CDR3 sequence reads: CASRSEKGGEAFF. In DNA, the CDR3 is TGTGCCAGCAGGTCGGAGAAAGGAGGTGAAGCTTTCTTT.

The CDR3 here is CASSQVSSGSNGELFF. The CDR3 region has the DNA TGTGCCAGCAGCCAAGTGTCCAGCGGGAGTAACGGGGAGCTGTTTTTT. The chain employs TRBV3-1 (or the pseudogene TRBV3-2) and TRBJ2-2, with 8 bases aligning to TRBD2. With V trimmed by 1 base and J by 7 bases, 8 bases remained unmatched. From germline, CDR1 is LGHDT and CDR2 YNNKEL (reference sequence). CDR3 length equals 16 residues.

The genes are TRBV19 and TRBJ1-2; D not resolved. The length of the CDR3 is 15 residues. With 6 bases removed from V and 2 bases from J, the gap between germline ends came to 16 bases. Germline lookup yields CDR1 LNHDA and CDR2 SQIVND (reference sequence). Here the CDR3 DNA reads TGTGCCAGTAGACCCGGCGCGGTTACCAACTATGGCTACACCTTC. Amino acids: CASRPGAVTNYGYTF.

This chain links TRBV18 with TRBJ2-3, with no clear D. The CDR3 extends over 13 amino acids. V gave up 4 bases and J gave up 6 bases, with 11 bases separating them. Germline V gene data show CDR1 as KGHSH and CDR2 as LQKENI. The CDR3 DNA is TGTGCCAGCTCACGCGAAGAGGCCGATACGCAGTATTTT. Encoded protein: CASSREEADTQYF.

The genes are TRBV7-2 and TRBJ1-1, with D possibly being TRBD1 (5 bases). Per germline, CDR1 SGHTA and CDR2 FQGNSA. The ends were cut back, 3 bases at V and 2 bases at J, with 10 bases in the middle. The CDR3 has 14 residues. Here the CDR3 reads CASSLGRENTEAFF. In DNA form, the CDR3 reads TGTGCCAGCAGCTTGGGGCGGGAAAACACTGAAGCTTTCTTT.

The chain uses TRBV5-1 and TRBJ2-5; weak D call: TRBD1 (5 bases). CDR1 is SGHRS, CDR2 YFSETQ, per germline. Trimming removed 0 bases from V and 2 bases from J, with 11 bases in between. The CDR3 has 15 amino acids. Here the CDR3 DNA reads TGCGCCAGCAGCTTGGGGGGCGCAGTTCAAGAGACCCAGTACTTC. Translating gives CASSLGGAVQETQYF.

The DNA for the CDR3 is TGTGCCAGCAGCCAAGATTATGCGGCAGAGAACACTGAAGCTTTCTTT. This sequence encodes CASSQDYAAENTEAFF. The chain carries TRBV4-2 and TRBJ1-1; D remains ambiguous. V dropped 0 bases and J dropped 1 base, with 12 bases sitting between them. Germline V gene data show CDR1 as LGHNA and CDR2 as YNFKEQ. The CDR3 runs to 16 residues.

This clone was seen a handful of times. This chain joins TRBV18 and TRBJ2-5; 8 nucleotides align to TRBD1. Germline trimming cut 0 bases from V and 3 bases from J; bases unmatched to any gene: 6. The CDR3 runs 16 residues. Germline CDR1 reads KGHSH; CDR2 reads LQKENI. The CDR3 nucleotides read TGTGCCAGCTCACCACCTCCCGGGACAGGAAAAGAGACCCAGTACTTC. It is translated as CASSPPPGTGKETQYF.

The chain recombines TRBV7-2 with TRBJ2-6; D gene uncertain. This CDR3 has 13 amino acids. Germline lookup yields CDR1 SGHTA and CDR2 FQGNSA. V shed 5 bases and J shed 5 bases, with 7 bases lying between them. This chain's CDR3 is CASSNNRANVLTF. CDR3 nucleotides: TGTGCCAGCAGCAACAACAGGGCCAACGTCCTGACTTTC.

The chain couples TRBV9 to TRBJ2-7, with D maybe TRBD2 (5 bases). The CDR3 length is 14 residues. Trimming took off 0 bases at V and 0 bases at J, with 7 bases between the two ends. Germline CDR1 reads SGDLS; CDR2 reads YYNGEE. The CDR3 is CASSVGESSYEQYV. The CDR3 nucleotides read TGTGCCAGCAGCGTAGGGGAGAGCTCCTACGAGCAGTACGTC.

The J gene is TRBJ2-1, the V gene TRBV10-3; TRBD1 matches at 8 bases. The CDR3 length is 17 residues. CDR1 ENHRY and CDR2 SYGVKD come from the germline V gene. Trimming removed 3 bases from V and 0 bases from J; junction bases left unmatched: 7. CDR3 sequence (DNA): TGTGCCATCAGTGACTCCGGACAGGGAAGCTCCTACAATGAGCAGTTCTTC. It codes for CAISDSGQGSSYNEQFF.

The rearrangement joins TRBV27 to TRBJ2-2; D gene ambiguous. Trimming shortened V by 3 bases and J by 5 bases, and 10 bases separated the two germline ends. Germline V gene data show CDR1 as MNHEY and CDR2 as SMNVEV (reference sequence). The CDR3 extends over 14 amino acids. The CDR3 sequence is CASSFSHQTGELFF. The CDR3 DNA follows: TGTGCCAGCAGTTTTAGCCACCAGACCGGGGAGCTGTTTTTT.